This entry concerns a single T cell receptor beta chain. The sample belongs to a study of blood T cell repertoires in COVID-19. TCRdb's copy holds only in-frame clones and misses some; the assay was immunoSEQ multiplex PCR. The sample consists of approximately 160,000 clones, approximately 88% of them appearing once. Germline loops: CDR1 SNHLY, CDR2 FYNNEI. Losses at the gene ends were 6 bases for V and 0 bases for J; bases not matched to a gene: 5. The CDR3 totals 15 residues. This chain connects TRBV2 to TRBJ2-1, with 7 nucleotides matching TRBD2. This receptor was identified in a woman aged 55-69 years with acute or convalescent COVID-19. The sample comprised peripheral blood. The CDR3 nucleotides read TGTGCCAGCAGGGCGACGGGGGGCTCCTACAATGAGCAGTTCTTC. Its protein product is CASRATGGSYNEQFF. Full variable domain (rest looked up from reference TRBV2 and TRBJ2-1): EPEVTQTPSHQVTQMGQEVILRCVPISNHLYFYWYRQILGQKVEFLVSFYNNEISEKSEIFDDQFSVERPDGSNFTLKIRSTKLEDSAMYFCASRATGGSYNEQFFGPGTRLTVL.